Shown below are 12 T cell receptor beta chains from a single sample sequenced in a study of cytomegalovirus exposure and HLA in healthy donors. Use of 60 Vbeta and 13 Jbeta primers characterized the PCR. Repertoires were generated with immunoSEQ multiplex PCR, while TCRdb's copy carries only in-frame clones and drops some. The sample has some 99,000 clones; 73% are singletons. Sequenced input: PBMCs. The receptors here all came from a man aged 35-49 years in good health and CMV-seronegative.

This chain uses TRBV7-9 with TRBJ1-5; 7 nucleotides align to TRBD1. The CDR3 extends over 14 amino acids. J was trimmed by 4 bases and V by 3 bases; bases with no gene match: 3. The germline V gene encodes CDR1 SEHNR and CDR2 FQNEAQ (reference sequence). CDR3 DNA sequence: TGTGCCAGCAGCTTGGGGGACAGTAATCAGCCCCAGCATTTT. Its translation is CASSLGDSNQPQHF.

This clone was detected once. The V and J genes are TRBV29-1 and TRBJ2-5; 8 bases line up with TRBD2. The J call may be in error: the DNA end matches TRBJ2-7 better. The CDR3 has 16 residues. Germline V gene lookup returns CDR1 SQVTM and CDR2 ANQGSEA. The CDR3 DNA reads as TGCAGCGTTGTCGTCTGGGGCGGGGGGACCCTCTACGAGCAGTACTTC. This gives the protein CSVVVWGGGTLYEQYF.

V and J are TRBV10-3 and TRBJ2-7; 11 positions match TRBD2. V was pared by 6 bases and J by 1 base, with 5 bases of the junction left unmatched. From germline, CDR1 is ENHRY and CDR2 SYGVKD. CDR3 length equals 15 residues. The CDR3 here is CAIRVSGGVSYEQYF. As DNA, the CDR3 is TGTGCCATCAGAGTTAGCGGGGGGGTATCCTACGAGCAGTACTTC.

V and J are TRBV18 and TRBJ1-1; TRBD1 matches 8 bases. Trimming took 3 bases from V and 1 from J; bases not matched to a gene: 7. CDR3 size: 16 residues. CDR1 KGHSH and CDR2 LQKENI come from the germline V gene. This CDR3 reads CASSPRTGITNTEAFF. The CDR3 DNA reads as TGTGCCAGCTCACCCCGGACAGGGATTACGAACACTGAAGCTTTCTTT.

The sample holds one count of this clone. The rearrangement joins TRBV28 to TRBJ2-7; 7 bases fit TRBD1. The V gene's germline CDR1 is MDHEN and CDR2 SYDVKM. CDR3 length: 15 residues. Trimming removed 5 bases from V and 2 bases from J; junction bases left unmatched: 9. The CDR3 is CASSTRDSSPYEQYF. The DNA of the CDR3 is TGTGCCAGCAGTACCCGGGACAGCTCACCCTACGAGCAGTACTTC.

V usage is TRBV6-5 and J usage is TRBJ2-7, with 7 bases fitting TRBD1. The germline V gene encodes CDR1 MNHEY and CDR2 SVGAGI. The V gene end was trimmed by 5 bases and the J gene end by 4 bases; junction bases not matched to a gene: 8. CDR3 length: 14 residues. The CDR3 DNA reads TGTGCCAGCAGTGACAGACAGGGTTCGTACGAGCAGTACTTC. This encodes CASSDRQGSYEQYF.

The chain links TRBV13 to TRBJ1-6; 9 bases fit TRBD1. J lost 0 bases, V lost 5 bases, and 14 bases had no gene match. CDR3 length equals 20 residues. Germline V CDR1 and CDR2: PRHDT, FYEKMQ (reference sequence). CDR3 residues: CASSDRLGQGGSSYNSPLHF. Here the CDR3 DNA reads TGTGCCAGCAGCGACCGGCTGGGACAGGGTGGAAGCTCCTATAATTCACCCCTCCACTTT.

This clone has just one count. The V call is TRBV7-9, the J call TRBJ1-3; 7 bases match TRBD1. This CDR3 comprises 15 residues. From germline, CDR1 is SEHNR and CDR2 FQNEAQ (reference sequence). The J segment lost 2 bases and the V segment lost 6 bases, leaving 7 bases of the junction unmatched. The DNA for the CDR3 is TGTGCCAGCAGACCTGGGACAGCAACTGGAAACACCATATATTTT. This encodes CASRPGTATGNTIYF.

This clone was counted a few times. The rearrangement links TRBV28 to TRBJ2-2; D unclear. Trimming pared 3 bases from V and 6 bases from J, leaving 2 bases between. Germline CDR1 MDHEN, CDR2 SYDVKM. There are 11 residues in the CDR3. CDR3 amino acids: CASSFSGELFF. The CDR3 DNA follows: TGTGCCAGCAGTTTCTCCGGGGAGCTGTTTTTT.

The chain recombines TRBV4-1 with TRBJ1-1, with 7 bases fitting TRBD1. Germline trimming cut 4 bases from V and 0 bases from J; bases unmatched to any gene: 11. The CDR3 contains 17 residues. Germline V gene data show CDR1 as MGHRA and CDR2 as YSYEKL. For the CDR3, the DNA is TGCGCCAGCAGCCGAGCAGGGGGACGGGGGATGAACACTGAAGCTTTCTTT. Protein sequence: CASSRAGGRGMNTEAFF.

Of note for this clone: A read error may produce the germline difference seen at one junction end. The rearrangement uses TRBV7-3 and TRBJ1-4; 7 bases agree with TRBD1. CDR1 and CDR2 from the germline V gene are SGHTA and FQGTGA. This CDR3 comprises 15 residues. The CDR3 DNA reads TGTCCCAGCAGCTTAGGGGGACAGCTTAATGAAAAACTGTTTTTT. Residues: CPSSLGGQLNEKLFF.

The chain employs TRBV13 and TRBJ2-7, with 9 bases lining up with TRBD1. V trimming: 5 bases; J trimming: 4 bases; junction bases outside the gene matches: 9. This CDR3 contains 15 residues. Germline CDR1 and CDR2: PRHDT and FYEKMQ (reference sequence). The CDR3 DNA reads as TGTGCCAGCAGCCCGCAAGACAGGGGGGGGTACGAGCAGTACTTC. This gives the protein CASSPQDRGGYEQYF. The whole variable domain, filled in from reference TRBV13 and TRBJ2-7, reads AAGVIQSPRHLIKEKRETATLKCYPIPRHDTVYWYQQGPGQDPQFLISFYEKMQSDKGSIPDRFSAQQFSDYHSELNMSSLELGDSALYFCASSPQDRGGYEQYFGPGTRLTVT.